A selection of T cell receptor beta chains follows, all from one sample in a study of cytomegalovirus exposure and HLA in healthy donors. Method: immunoSEQ multiplex PCR; TCRdb's copy keeps in-frame clones and lacks some. The data hold about 140,000 clones, with around 73% observed a single time. Material: PBMCs. All receptors derive from a female donor in good health and CMV-seronegative. The conserved cysteine and the conserved F or W are not part of the CDR3 here. Clone size is not always given. Where it is, it says once, few, many or a class for expanded clones.

TRBJ1-5	few	TRBV28	ASRPDRGNQPQH
TRBJ2-2	.	TRBV7-2	ASRFLIFTNTGELF
TRBJ1-2	.	TRBV7-2	ASSLVFPPSGLNYGYT
TRBJ1-1	.	TRBV7-2	ASSPWTGGTEAF
TRBJ2-1	once	TRBV2	ASKVRAGSYNEQF
TRBJ1-3	.	TRBV28	ASSFPPGNTIY
TRBJ2-2	.	TRBV7-2	ASSFPRGGSNTGELF
TRBJ1-3	.	TRBV6-1	ASSEPPSGNTIY
TRBJ1-5	.	TRBV6-1	ASSGSYNQPQH
TRBJ1-2	.	TRBV9	ASSVVAGGYT
TRBJ2-7	.	TRBV2	ASRQGFDYEQY
TRBJ2-6	.	TRBV27	ASSATSGLGSGANVLT
TRBJ2-1	.	TRBV5-1	ASSPGLAGVNEQF
TRBJ2-2	.	TRBV28	ASSLKRGGPTGELF
TRBJ1-5	.	TRBV19	ASRDRVWNQPQH
TRBJ2-1	.	TRBV12-5	ASGFYRTSGGNNEQF